This paragraph covers one T cell receptor (beta chain) sequence. This sample is part of a study of blood T cell repertoires in COVID-19. V trimming: 5 bases; J trimming: 6 bases; junction bases outside the gene matches: 14. The CDR3 contains 17 residues. Germline CDR1 reads MNHEY; CDR2 reads SMNVEV (reference sequence). In the source study's methods: The authors estimated nucleated cell counts from reference gene primer amplification. Using immunoSEQ multiplex PCR, the repertoire was profiled, and TCRdb retains in-frame clones only, with some absent. That table furnishes V, J and clone size, whereas the DNA furnished D and trimming. This table has approximately 250,000 clones, 70% to 90% appearing once.

Source material: PBMCs or T cells enriched from blood (not recorded which). The V and J genes are TRBV27 and TRBJ2-1; 9 nucleotides match TRBD2. The sequence was obtained from a woman in her thirties who had recovered from COVID-19. CDR3: CASSPTPRRGGGNEQFF. The CDR3 nucleotides are TGTGCCAGCAGTCCCACCCCAAGGCGGGGGGGCGGCAATGAGCAGTTCTTC.